This TCR beta chain derives from a study of identifying expanded T cells in peripheral blood. Points from the study as a whole: Over about two and four weeks, about 17 and 20 clones changed, versus around 1.2 between replicates. Two-week clone count variance significantly increased as total template count grew.

CDR1 is SGHRS and CDR2 is YFSETQ in the germline V gene. V lost 5 bases and J lost 4, with 24 bases in between. This CDR3 spans 17 amino acids. No infections or other immune events were documented during collection. Assay used: immunoSEQ multiplex PCR; TCRdb lists only in-frame clones, some missing. The table lists some 95,000 clones, about 90% of them singletons. Comments on this clone: Its specificity is unknown.

The TCR originated in a person aged 18-70 years in good health. The rearrangement links TRBV5-1 to TRBJ1-1, with D perhaps TRBD1 (6 bases). The source material was blood. DNA of the CDR3: TGCGCCAGCAGAAATCACGACCACAGGGACTTGGGCACTGAAGCTTTCTTT. Its protein product is CASRNHDHRDLGTEAFF.